Below, one T cell receptor beta chain is given with its context. It has no known antigen specificity. Per-nucleotide qualities are absent, and no much larger clonotype sits a single base away. These data originate in a study of control samples from healthy donors and cancer patients (TCRdb year 2020). Receptors were amplified or captured by the immunoSEQ multiplex PCR assay. This is the immuneACCESS table as TCRdb keeps it, with only in-frame sequences that have V and J called. A part of the clones is gone; compared with another copy, unresolved V genes explain less than half, and the rest is unexplained. The sample profile shows about 130,000 clones; roughly 92% of them were found once. The ten largest clonotypes hold around 6% of the sample. The CDR3 contains 13 residues, cysteine and phenylalanine counted. The sequence is cut down to CDR3 DNA, 39 bases in frame from base 1. CDR1 and CDR2 were assigned from the germline V gene as SGHDT and YYEEEE. The V and J ends are trimmed by 3 bases and 9 bases, leaving 15 bases between them.

Recombination joined TRBV5-6 with TRBJ2-5; 6 matching bases give a weak D call of TRBD2. The sample was blood. The clonotype comes from a man younger than 35 in good health. In nucleotides, the sequence is TGTGCCAGCAGCTCCTCCGGGACTCTTTCCCAGTACTTC. The translation is CASSSSGTLSQYF. The full variable domain, with segments outside the CDR3 supplied by the reference TRBV5-6 and TRBJ2-5 proteins, appears as DAGVTQSPTHLIKTRGQQVTLRCSPKSGHDTVSWYQQALGQGPQFIFQYYEEEERQRGNFPDRFSGHQFPNYSSELNVNALLLGDSALYLCASSSSGTLSQYFGPGTRLLVL.